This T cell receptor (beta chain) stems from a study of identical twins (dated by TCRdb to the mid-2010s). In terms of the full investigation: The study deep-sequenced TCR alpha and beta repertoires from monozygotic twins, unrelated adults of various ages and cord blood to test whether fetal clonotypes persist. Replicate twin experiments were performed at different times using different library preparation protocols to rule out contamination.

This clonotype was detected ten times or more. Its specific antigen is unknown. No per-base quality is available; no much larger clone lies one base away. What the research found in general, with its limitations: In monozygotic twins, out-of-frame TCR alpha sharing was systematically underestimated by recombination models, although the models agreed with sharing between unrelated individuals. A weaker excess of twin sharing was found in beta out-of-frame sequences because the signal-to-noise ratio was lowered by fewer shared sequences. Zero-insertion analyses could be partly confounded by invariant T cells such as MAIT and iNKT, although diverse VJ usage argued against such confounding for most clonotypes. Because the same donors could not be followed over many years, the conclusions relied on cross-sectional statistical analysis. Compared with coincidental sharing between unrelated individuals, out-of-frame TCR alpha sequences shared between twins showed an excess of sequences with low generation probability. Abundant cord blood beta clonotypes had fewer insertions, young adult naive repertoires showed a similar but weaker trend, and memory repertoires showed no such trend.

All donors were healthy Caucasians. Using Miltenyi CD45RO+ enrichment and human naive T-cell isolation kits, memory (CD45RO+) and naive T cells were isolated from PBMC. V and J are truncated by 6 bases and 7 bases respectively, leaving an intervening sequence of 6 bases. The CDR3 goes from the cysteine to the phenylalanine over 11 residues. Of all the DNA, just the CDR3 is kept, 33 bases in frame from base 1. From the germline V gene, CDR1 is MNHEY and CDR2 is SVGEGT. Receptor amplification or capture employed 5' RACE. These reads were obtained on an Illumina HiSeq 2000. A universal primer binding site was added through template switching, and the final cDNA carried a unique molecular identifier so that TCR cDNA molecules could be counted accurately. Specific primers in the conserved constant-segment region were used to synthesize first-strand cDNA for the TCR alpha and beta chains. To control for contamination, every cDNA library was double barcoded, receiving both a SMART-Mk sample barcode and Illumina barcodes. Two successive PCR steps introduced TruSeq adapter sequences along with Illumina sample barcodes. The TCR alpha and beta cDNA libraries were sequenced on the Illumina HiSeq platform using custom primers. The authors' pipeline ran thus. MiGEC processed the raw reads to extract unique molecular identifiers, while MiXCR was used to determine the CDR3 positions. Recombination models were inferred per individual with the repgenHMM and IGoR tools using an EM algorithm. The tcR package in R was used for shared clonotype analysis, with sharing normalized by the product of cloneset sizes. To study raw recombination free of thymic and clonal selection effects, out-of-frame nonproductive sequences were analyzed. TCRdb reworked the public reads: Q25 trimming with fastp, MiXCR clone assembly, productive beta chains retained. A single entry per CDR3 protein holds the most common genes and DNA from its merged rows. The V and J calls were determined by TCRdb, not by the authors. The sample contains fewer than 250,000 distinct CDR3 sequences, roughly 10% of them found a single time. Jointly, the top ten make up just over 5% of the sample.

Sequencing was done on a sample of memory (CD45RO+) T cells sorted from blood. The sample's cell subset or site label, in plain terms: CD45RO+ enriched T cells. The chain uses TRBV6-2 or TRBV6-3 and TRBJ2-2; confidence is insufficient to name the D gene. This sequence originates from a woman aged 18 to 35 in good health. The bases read TGTGCCAGCAGCAACGGCGGGGAGCTGTTTTTT. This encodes CASSNGGELFF.